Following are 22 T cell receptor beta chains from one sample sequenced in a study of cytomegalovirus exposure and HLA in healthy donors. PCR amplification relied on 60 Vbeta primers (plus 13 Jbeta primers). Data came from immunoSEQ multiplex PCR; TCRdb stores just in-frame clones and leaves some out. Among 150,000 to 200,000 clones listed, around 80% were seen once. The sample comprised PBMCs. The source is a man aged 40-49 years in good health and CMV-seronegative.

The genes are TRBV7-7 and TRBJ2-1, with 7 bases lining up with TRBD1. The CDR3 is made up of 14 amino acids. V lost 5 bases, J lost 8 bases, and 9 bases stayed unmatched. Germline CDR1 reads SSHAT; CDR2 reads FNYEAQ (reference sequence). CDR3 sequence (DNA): TGTGCCAGCAGCGCGACCGGGACAGCAGATGAGCAGTTCTTC. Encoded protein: CASSATGTADEQFF.

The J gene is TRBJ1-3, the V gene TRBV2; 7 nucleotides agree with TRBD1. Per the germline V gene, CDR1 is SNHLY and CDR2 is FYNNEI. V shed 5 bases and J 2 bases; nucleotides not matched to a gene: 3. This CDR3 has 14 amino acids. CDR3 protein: CASSFGTAGNTIYF. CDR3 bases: TGTGCCAGCAGTTTTGGGACAGCTGGAAACACCATATATTTT.

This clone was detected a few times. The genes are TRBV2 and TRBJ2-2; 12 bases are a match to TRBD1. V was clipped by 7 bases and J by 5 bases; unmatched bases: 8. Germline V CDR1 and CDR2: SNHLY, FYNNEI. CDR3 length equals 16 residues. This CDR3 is CASMEGQGADTGELFF. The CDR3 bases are TGTGCCAGCATGGAGGGACAGGGGGCAGATACCGGGGAGCTGTTTTTT.

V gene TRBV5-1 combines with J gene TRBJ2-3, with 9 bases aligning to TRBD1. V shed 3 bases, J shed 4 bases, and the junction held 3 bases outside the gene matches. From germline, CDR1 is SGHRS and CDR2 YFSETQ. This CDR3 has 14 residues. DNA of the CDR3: TGCGCCAGCAGCTCTGGACAGGGGTCAGATACGCAGTATTTT. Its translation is CASSSGQGSDTQYF.

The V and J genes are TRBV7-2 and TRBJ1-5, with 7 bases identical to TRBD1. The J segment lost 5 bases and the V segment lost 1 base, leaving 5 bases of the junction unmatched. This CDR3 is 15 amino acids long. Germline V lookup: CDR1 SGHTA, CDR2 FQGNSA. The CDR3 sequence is CASSLEGALHQPQHF. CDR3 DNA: TGTGCCAGCAGCTTAGAGGGGGCCCTACATCAGCCCCAGCATTTT.

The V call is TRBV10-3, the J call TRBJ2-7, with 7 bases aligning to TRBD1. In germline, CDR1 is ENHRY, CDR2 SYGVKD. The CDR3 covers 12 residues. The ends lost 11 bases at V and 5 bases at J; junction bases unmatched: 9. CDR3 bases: TGTGCCGGTTCGACAGGGATCGACGAGCAGTACTTC. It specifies CAGSTGIDEQYF.

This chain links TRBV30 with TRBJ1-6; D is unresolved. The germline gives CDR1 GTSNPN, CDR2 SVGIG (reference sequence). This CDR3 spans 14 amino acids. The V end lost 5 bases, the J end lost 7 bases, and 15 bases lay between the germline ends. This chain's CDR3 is CAWHQAGSNSPLHF. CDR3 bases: TGTGCCTGGCACCAAGCTGGTAGCAATTCACCCCTCCACTTT.

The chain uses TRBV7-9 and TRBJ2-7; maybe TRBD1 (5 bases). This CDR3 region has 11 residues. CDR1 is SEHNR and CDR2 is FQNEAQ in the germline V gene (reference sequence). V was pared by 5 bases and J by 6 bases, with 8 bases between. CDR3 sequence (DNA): TGTGCCAGCAGCAGTCAGGGCGAGCAGTACTTC. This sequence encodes CASSSQGEQYF.

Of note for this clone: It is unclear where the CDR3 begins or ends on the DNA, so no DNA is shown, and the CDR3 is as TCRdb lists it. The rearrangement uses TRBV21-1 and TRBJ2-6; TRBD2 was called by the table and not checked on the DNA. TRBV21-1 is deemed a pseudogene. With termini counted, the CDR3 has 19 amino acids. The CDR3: CATPGLGVAGGSGANVLTF.

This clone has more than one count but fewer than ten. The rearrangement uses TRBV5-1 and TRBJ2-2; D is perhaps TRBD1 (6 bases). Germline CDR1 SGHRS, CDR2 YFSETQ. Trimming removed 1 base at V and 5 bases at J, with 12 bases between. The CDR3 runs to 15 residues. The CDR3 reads CASSLSPGETGELFF. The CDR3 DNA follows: TGCGCCAGCAGCTTGTCGCCAGGGGAGACCGGGGAGCTGTTTTTT.

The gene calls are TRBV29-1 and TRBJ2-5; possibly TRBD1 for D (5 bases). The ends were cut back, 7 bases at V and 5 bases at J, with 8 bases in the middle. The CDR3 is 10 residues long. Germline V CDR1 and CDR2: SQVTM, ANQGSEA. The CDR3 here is CSGGHETQYF. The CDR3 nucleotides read TGCAGCGGTGGACATGAGACCCAGTACTTC. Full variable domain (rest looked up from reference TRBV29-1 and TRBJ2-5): SAVISQKPSRDICQRGTSLTIQCQVDSQVTMMFWYRQQPGQSLTLIATANQGSEATYESGFVIDKFPISRPNLTFSTLTVSNMSPEDSSIYLCSGGHETQYFGPGTRLLVL.

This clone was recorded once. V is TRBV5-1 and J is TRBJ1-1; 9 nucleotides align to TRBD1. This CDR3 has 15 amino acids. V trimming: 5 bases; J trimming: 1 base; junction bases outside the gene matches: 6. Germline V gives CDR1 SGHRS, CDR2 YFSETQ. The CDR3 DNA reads TGCGCCAGCAGTCGACAGGGGGTAACGAACACTGAAGCTTTCTTT. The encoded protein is CASSRQGVTNTEAFF.

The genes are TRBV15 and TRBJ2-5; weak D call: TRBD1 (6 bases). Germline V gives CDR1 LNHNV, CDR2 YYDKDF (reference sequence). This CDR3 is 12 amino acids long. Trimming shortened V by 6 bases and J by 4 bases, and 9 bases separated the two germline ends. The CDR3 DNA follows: TGTGCCACCAGACAGGGTTCAGAGACCCAGTACTTC. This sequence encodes CATRQGSETQYF.

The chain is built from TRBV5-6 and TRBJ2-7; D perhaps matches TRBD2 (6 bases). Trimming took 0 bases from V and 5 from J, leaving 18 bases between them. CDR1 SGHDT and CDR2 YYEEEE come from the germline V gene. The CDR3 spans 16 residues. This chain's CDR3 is CASSLAPGGIINEQYF. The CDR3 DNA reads TGTGCCAGCAGCTTGGCCCCCGGGGGTATCATCAACGAGCAGTACTTC.

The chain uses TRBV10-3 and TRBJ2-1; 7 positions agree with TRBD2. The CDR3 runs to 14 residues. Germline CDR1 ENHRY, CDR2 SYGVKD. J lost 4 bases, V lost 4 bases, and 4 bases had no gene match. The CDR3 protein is CAISAGTKYNEQFF. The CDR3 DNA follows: TGTGCCATCAGTGCCGGGACTAAGTACAATGAGCAGTTCTTC.

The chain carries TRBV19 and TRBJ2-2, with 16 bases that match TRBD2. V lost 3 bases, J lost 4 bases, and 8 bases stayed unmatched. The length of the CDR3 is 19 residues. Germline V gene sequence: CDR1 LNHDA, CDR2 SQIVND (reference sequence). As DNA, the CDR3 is TGTGCCAGTAGTATGCTAGGGACTAGCGGGAGGGGGAGCACCGGGGAGCTGTTTTTT. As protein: CASSMLGTSGRGSTGELFF.

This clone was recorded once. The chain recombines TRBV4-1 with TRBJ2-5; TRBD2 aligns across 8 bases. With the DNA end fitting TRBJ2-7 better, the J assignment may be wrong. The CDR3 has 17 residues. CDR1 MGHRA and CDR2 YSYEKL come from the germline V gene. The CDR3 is CASSPNEGLAVPYEQYF. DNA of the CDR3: TGCGCCAGCAGCCCAAATGAAGGACTAGCCGTACCCTACGAGCAGTACTTC.

The CDR3 loop reads CASSPGQGAPYEQYF. The CDR3 nucleotides are TGTGCCAGCAGCCCCGGACAGGGCGCCCCCTACGAGCAGTACTTC. The rearrangement links TRBV6-6 to TRBJ2-7, with TRBD1 identical over 8 bases. CDR1 is MNHNY and CDR2 is SVGAGI in the germline V gene (reference sequence). The CDR3 totals 15 residues. Unmatched junction bases numbered 9, after V lost 6 bases and J lost 2 bases.

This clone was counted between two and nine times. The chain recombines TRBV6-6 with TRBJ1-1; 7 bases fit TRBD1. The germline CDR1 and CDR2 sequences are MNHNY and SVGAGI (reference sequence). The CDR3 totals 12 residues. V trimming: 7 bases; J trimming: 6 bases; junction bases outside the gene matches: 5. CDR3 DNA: TGTGCCAGCATACAAACAGGGGCTGAAGCTTTCTTT. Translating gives CASIQTGAEAFF.

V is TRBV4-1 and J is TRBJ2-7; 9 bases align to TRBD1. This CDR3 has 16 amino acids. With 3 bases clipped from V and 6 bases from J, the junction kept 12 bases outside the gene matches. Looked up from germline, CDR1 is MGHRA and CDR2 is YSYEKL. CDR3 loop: CASSHLSGQGLAEQYF. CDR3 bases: TGCGCCAGCAGCCACCTTTCGGGACAGGGTCTTGCCGAGCAGTACTTC.

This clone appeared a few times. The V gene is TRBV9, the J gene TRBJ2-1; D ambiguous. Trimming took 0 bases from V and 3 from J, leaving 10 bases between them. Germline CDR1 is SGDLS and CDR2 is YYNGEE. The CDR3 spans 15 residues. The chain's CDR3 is CASSVGGSYYNEQFF. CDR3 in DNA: TGTGCCAGCAGCGTAGGAGGCTCCTACTACAATGAGCAGTTCTTC.

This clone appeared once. The chain's CDR3 is CASSPSQGNTGELFF. As DNA, the CDR3 is TGCGCCAGCAGCCCCTCCCAGGGGAACACCGGGGAGCTGTTTTTT. The V call is TRBV4-3, the J call TRBJ2-2, with D maybe TRBD1 (5 bases). Looked up from germline, CDR1 is LGHNA and CDR2 is YSLEER. V was cut by 4 bases and J by 1 base, with 10 bases left in between. The CDR3 covers 15 residues.